The rows below give T cell receptor beta chains drawn from one sample of a study of TIL therapy for anti-PD-1-resistant metastatic lung cancer. Data came from immunoSEQ multiplex PCR; TCRdb stores just in-frame clones and leaves some out. The data contain about 95,000 clones, around three fifths of them singletons. The starting material was tumor tissue, obtained at baseline. Receptor source: a person aged 25 to 85 with non-small cell lung cancer. CDR3s include the opening cysteine and the closing phenylalanine or tryptophan. The order of the fields is J gene, V gene, clone size, D gene, CDR3 DNA, CDR3 protein. The D gene is left open where the match is weak. Clone size appears in some rows only: once, few, many, or a class for an expanded clone.

J: TRBJ2-7
V: TRBV11-2
size: .
D: TRBD2
DNA: TGTGCCAGCAGCTTGGGACTATACGAGCAGTACTTC
CDR3: CASSLGLYEQYF

J: TRBJ2-5
V: TRBV4-3
size: .
D: TRBD1
DNA: TGCGCCAGCAGCCTTGACAGGGGGCTGGAGACCCAGTACTTC
CDR3: CASSLDRGLETQYF

J: TRBJ1-6
V: TRBV10-2
size: .
D: .
DNA: TGCGCCAGTAGTTATCAGGGCTACAGTTCACCCCTCCACTTT
CDR3: CASSYQGYSSPLHF

J: TRBJ2-3
V: TRBV30
size: once
D: TRBD2
DNA: TGTGCCTTTTTAGCGGGAGGGACAGATACGCAGTATTTT
CDR3: CAFLAGGTDTQYF

J: TRBJ2-1
V: TRBV5-1
size: .
D: TRBD2
DNA: TGCGCCAGCAGCCCGGGGACTAGCGGGGGGGCCGATGAGCAGTTCTTC
CDR3: CASSPGTSGGADEQFF

J: TRBJ2-1
V: TRBV9
size: .
D: .
DNA: TGTGCCAGCAGCGCCTACCCCGGGCGTTATGAGCAGTTCTTC
CDR3: CASSAYPGRYEQFF

J: TRBJ2-3
V: TRBV11-2
size: .
D: TRBD2
DNA: TGTGCCAGCACCCCATTCGCTAGCGGACCTTTCACAGATACGCAGTATTTT
CDR3: CASTPFASGPFTDTQYF

J: TRBJ1-2
V: TRBV28
size: .
D: .
DNA: TGTGCCAGCAGTTCTGGACAGTTCCATATGGGATGGACCTTC
CDR3: CASSSGQFHMGWTF

J: TRBJ2-4
V: TRBV19
size: .
D: .
DNA: TGTGCCAGTAGTCCCCGACAGGGAGGGGGCATTCAGTACTTC
CDR3: CASSPRQGGGIQYF

J: TRBJ2-5
V: TRBV18
size: once
D: .
DNA: TGTGCCAGCTCACATCGCAAGGACTACCAAGAGACCCAGTACTTC
CDR3: CASSHRKDYQETQYF

J: TRBJ2-2
V: TRBV4-1
size: many
D: .
DNA: TGCGCCAGCAGCCAAGATAAGGTCGGGGTACCAACCGGGGAGCTGTTTTTT
CDR3: CASSQDKVGVPTGELFF

J: TRBJ1-1
V: TRBV11-2
size: .
D: .
DNA: TGTGCCAGCAGCTTATACGGGGGCGCCGATGAAGCTTTCTTT
CDR3: CASSLYGGADEAFF

J: TRBJ2-7
V: TRBV7-3
size: .
D: .
DNA: TGTGCCAGCAGCTTGGGAAAGGGCTACGAGCAGTACTTC
CDR3: CASSLGKGYEQYF

J: TRBJ1-5
V: TRBV7-9
size: .
D: TRBD1
DNA: TGTGCCAGCAGCCCTCTGACAGGGGGAACGGCAGGCAATCAGCCCCAGCATTTT
CDR3: CASSPLTGGTAGNQPQHF

J: TRBJ2-2
V: TRBV7-2
size: .
D: .
DNA: TGTGCCAGCAGCTTAGAATTCTTAAGCTCCGGGGAGCTGTTTTTT
CDR3: CASSLEFLSSGELFF

J: TRBJ2-3
V: TRBV29-1
size: .
D: .
DNA: TGCAGCGTTAGGGGGGATTACACAGATACGCAGTATTTT
CDR3: CSVRGDYTDTQYF